These 19 T cell receptor beta chains share one sample of origin, sequenced in a study of CD8 T cells in ankylosing spondylitis. One entry per CDR3 protein results from TCRdb running MiXCR on the 5' RACE reads. The data contain some 240,000 distinct CDR3 sequences, about 18% of them singletons. The specimen was blood, either unsorted or a sorted T cell fraction (not recorded which). All receptors derive from a male donor with ankylosing spondylitis or in good health (not recorded which).

This chain uses TRBV4-1 with TRBJ2-7; 11 bases are shared with TRBD2. The CDR3 is made up of 15 amino acids. CDR1 MGHRA and CDR2 YSYEKL come from the germline V gene. Unmatched junction bases numbered 6, after V lost 4 bases and J lost 4 bases. The CDR3 spells CASSRGTSGIYEQYF. CDR3 coding DNA: TGCGCCAGCAGCCGCGGGACTAGCGGCATTTACGAGCAGTACTTC.

The chain is built from TRBV15 and TRBJ2-3; 9 bases fit TRBD1. CDR1 is LNHNV, CDR2 YYDKDF, per germline (reference sequence). Unmatched junction bases numbered 11, after V lost 0 bases and J lost 4 bases. The CDR3 loop spans 18 amino acids. The CDR3 DNA is TGTGCCACCAGCAGAGACGGTCCCGGGACAGGGATTTCAGATACGCAGTATTTT. Its translation: CATSRDGPGTGISDTQYF. Looking up the rest from reference TRBV15 and TRBJ2-3 gives the full variable domain: DAMVIQNPRYQVTQFGKPVTLSCSQTLNHNVMYWYQQKSSQAPKLLFHYYDKDFNNEADTPDNFQSRRPNTSFCFLDIRSPGLGDTAMYLCATSRDGPGTGISDTQYFGPGTRLTVL.

The CDR3 DNA follows: TGTGCCAGCAGTTTATCCGGCCACGGGCGCGAGCAGTACTTC. Translation gives CASSLSGHGREQYF. This chain uses TRBV27 with TRBJ2-7; unclear D gene. Germline CDR1 and CDR2: MNHEY and SMNVEV (reference sequence). Trimming removed 0 bases from V and 6 bases from J, with 12 bases in between. This CDR3 is 14 amino acids long.

V and J are TRBV20-1 and TRBJ1-4; D unresolved. Per the germline V gene, CDR1 is DFQATT and CDR2 is SNEGSKA (reference sequence). This CDR3 region has 14 residues. The V end lost 0 bases, the J end lost 2 bases, and 7 bases lay between the germline ends. CDR3 in amino acids: CSAREGSTNEKLFF. The CDR3 DNA reads TGCAGTGCTAGAGAGGGGTCCACTAATGAAAAACTGTTTTTT.

There are many counts of this clonotype. J is TRBJ2-3 and V is TRBV9; TRBD2 matches 8 bases. Losses at the gene ends were 1 base for V and 4 bases for J; bases not matched to a gene: 2. The germline V gene encodes CDR1 SGDLS and CDR2 YYNGEE. CDR3 length equals 14 residues. The CDR3 DNA reads TGTGCCAGCAGCGTAATGCGGGAGGCAGATACGCAGTATTTT. Its protein is CASSVMREADTQYF. Looking up the rest from reference TRBV9 and TRBJ2-3 gives the full variable domain: DSGVTQTPKHLITATGQRVTLRCSPRSGDLSVYWYQQSLDQGLQFLIQYYNGEERAKGNILERFSAQQFPDLHSELNLSSLELGDSALYFCASSVMREADTQYFGPGTRLTVL.

The chain couples TRBV27 to TRBJ2-1, with 9 bases identical to TRBD2. The germline gives CDR1 MNHEY, CDR2 SMNVEV (reference sequence). The CDR3 covers 15 residues. V dropped 3 bases and J dropped 8; count of bases not matched to a gene: 8. DNA for the CDR3: TGTGCCAGCAGTTTTTCTATAGCGGGAGTTCATGAGCAGTTCTTC. Protein product: CASSFSIAGVHEQFF.

This clonotype has more than one count but fewer than ten. This chain connects TRBV5-5 to TRBJ2-3, with 11 positions matching TRBD1. The CDR3 contains 16 residues. The germline V gene encodes CDR1 SGHKS and CDR2 YYEKEE (reference sequence). Losses at the gene ends were 2 bases for V and 3 bases for J; bases not matched to a gene: 5. CDR3 residues: CASSFNGQGATDTQYF. The CDR3 DNA sequence: TGTGCCAGCAGCTTTAATGGACAGGGGGCAACAGATACGCAGTATTTT.

This clonotype occurred many times. The V and J genes are TRBV12-3 or TRBV12-4 and TRBJ2-1; D might be TRBD2 (5 bases). With 7 bases removed from V and 6 bases from J, the gap between germline ends came to 16 bases. This CDR3 region has 14 residues. Here the CDR3 DNA reads TGTGCCAGCACCTCTCCCGGGATGGGCAATGAGCAGTTCTTC. Its translation: CASTSPGMGNEQFF.

V usage is TRBV14 and J usage is TRBJ1-1; D may be TRBD1 (6 bases). The CDR3 consists of 17 residues. Germline V gene data show CDR1 as SGHDN and CDR2 as FVKESK. Trimming shortened V by 1 base and J by 0 bases, and 15 bases separated the two germline ends. The CDR3 sequence is CASSQGGGGLVNTEAFF. The CDR3 region has the DNA TGTGCCAGCAGCCAAGGTGGAGGGGGGCTGGTGAACACTGAAGCTTTCTTT.

This clonotype was observed a handful of times. The rearrangement links TRBV7-3 to TRBJ2-2; 12 nucleotides agree with TRBD2. The germline V gene has CDR1 SGHTA and CDR2 FQGTGA. The CDR3 loop spans 16 amino acids. Trimming took 5 bases from V and 7 from J; bases not matched to a gene: 8. The CDR3 loop reads CASSRLAGEDGGELFF. CDR3 DNA sequence: TGTGCCAGCAGCAGACTAGCGGGAGAGGACGGCGGGGAGCTGTTTTTT.

The V call is TRBV6-1, the J call TRBJ2-1; D is possibly TRBD1 or TRBD2 (5 bases each). The CDR3 is 15 amino acids. The V end was cut by 7 bases, the J end by 0 bases, with 13 bases between. The V gene's germline CDR1 is MNHNS and CDR2 SASEGT. The CDR3 sequence is CASKSGRSSYNEQFF. CDR3 nucleotide sequence: TGTGCCAGCAAATCGGGACGCAGCTCCTACAATGAGCAGTTCTTC.

This clonotype appeared many times. This chain uses TRBV27 with TRBJ2-3, with TRBD1 matching 7 bases. The length of the CDR3 is 15 residues. Unmatched junction bases numbered 8, after V lost 6 bases and J lost 2 bases. Germline CDR1 and CDR2: MNHEY and SMNVEV (reference sequence). The CDR3 DNA sequence: TGTGCCAGCAGATCGACAGGGACCATCACAGATACGCAGTATTTT. It is translated as CASRSTGTITDTQYF.

The rearrangement links TRBV6-5 to TRBJ1-1; D is unclear. With 2 bases removed from V and 8 bases from J, the gap between germline ends came to 12 bases. The length of the CDR3 is 13 residues. CDR1 is MNHEY and CDR2 is SVGAGI in the germline V gene. CDR3 nucleotide sequence: TGTGCCAGCAGTTACGGCCTATATGTCGAAGCTTTCTTT. Protein: CASSYGLYVEAFF.

There are a few counts of this clonotype. The chain employs TRBV7-8 and TRBJ2-2, with 10 bases lining up with TRBD2. From germline, CDR1 is SGHVS and CDR2 FQNEAQ. This CDR3 has 17 residues. Unmatched junction bases numbered 16, after V lost 10 bases and J lost 5 bases. Here the CDR3 DNA reads TGTGCCACCGATGATCTAGCGGGAGAGTCGAGGACCGGGGAGCTGTTTTTT. Protein: CATDDLAGESRTGELFF.

V gene TRBV25-1 combines with J gene TRBJ1-2; no clear D gene. The CDR3 is 15 amino acids. V was trimmed by 3 bases and J by 4 bases, leaving 15 bases between them. The germline V gene encodes CDR1 MGHDK and CDR2 SYGVNS. CDR3 bases: TGTGCCAGCAGTGACCTCGCGGGCAGCCTCTATGGCTACACCTTC. The encoded protein is CASSDLAGSLYGYTF.

The chain combines TRBV7-2 with TRBJ2-7; D ambiguous. The germline V gene encodes CDR1 SGHTA and CDR2 FQGNSA. Trimming took 5 bases from V and 0 from J, leaving 8 bases between them. The CDR3 runs 13 residues. For the CDR3, the DNA is TGTGCCAGCAGCGTTTGGAGCTCCTACGAGCAGTACTTC. Translated: CASSVWSSYEQYF. The entire variable domain, with the rest obtained from reference TRBV7-2 and TRBJ2-7, is as follows: GAGVSQSPSNKVTEKGKDVELRCDPISGHTALYWYRQSLGQGLEFLIYFQGNSAPDKSGLPSDRFSAERTGGSVSTLTIQRTQQEDSAVYLCASSVWSSYEQYFGPGTRLTVT.

This chain joins TRBV29-1 and TRBJ2-3, with a possible D match to TRBD2 (5 bases). The CDR3 totals 14 residues. Between the trimmed V and J ends, which lost 3 bases and 1 base, there was a span of 11 bases. Germline values: CDR1 SQVTM, CDR2 ANQGSEA. As DNA, the CDR3 is TGCAGCGTTGACAGCGCACTAGGCACAGATACGCAGTATTTT. Translation: CSVDSALGTDTQYF.

This clonotype turned up a few times. J is TRBJ1-1 and V is TRBV7-8; possible D gene TRBD1, 5 bases. CDR3 length: 15 amino acids. Germline-derived CDR1 and CDR2 are SGHVS and FQNEAQ. Trimming took off 2 bases at V and 0 bases at J, with 10 bases between the two ends. The CDR3 reads CASSLPGRVNTEAFF. As DNA, the CDR3 is TGTGCCAGCAGCTTACCGGGACGGGTGAACACTGAAGCTTTCTTT.

This clonotype came up a few times. The chain carries TRBV27 and TRBJ2-1; no definite D call. CDR1 and CDR2 from the germline V gene are MNHEY and SMNVEV (reference sequence). The CDR3 is 13 residues long. V shed 0 bases and J shed 5 bases, with 5 bases lying between them. CDR3 loop: CASSLSWNNEQFF. DNA for the CDR3: TGTGCCAGCAGTTTATCTTGGAACAATGAGCAGTTCTTC.